The 18 T cell receptor beta chains presented below share a single source sample, sequenced in a study of blood T cell repertoires in COVID-19. The assay was immunoSEQ multiplex PCR, and TCRdb's table has in-frame clones only and misses some. The table lists 65,000 to 90,000 clones, over 80% of them singletons. Input material: peripheral blood. These receptors all come from a woman older than 75 with acute or convalescent COVID-19.

The chain has TRBV10-3 and TRBJ2-3; TRBD2 matches 8 bases. V was clipped by 7 bases and J by 1 base; unmatched bases: 1. This CDR3 comprises 13 residues. Germline CDR1 reads ENHRY; CDR2 reads SYGVKD. The DNA of the CDR3 is TGTGCCATCACAGCGGGAGGCACAGATACGCAGTATTTT. Its translation is CAITAGGTDTQYF.

The rearrangement uses TRBV11-1 and TRBJ1-6; D ambiguous. CDR3 length: 14 amino acids. Germline V gives CDR1 SGHAT, CDR2 FQDESV (reference sequence). V lost 3 bases to trimming and J lost 8 bases, with 11 bases between them. The CDR3 nucleotides read TGTGCCAGCAGCTTTGGTCAGGTGGATTCACCCCTCCACTTT. Protein sequence: CASSFGQVDSPLHF.

A few counts support this clone. The J gene is TRBJ1-6, the V gene TRBV7-9; 7 bases map to TRBD1. This CDR3 comprises 14 residues. Germline loops: CDR1 SEHNR, CDR2 FQNEAQ (reference sequence). V shed 5 bases, J shed 8 bases, and the junction held 6 bases outside the gene matches. The CDR3 reads CASSTTGRDSPLHF. CDR3 nucleotide sequence: TGTGCCAGCAGCACGACAGGGAGAGATTCACCCCTCCACTTT.

This chain joins TRBV6-5 and TRBJ2-7, with TRBD2 matching over 9 bases. Germline V CDR1 and CDR2: MNHEY, SVGAGI. This CDR3 contains 15 residues. V lost 0 bases and J lost 2; bases outside the gene matches: 2. CDR3 loop: CASSYSTSGAYEQYF. The CDR3, as DNA: TGTGCCAGCAGTTACTCGACTAGCGGCGCCTACGAGCAGTACTTC.

The rearrangement links TRBV3-1 (or the pseudogene TRBV3-2) to TRBJ2-5, with 9 bases that match TRBD1. V lost 2 bases, J lost 1 base, and 2 bases stayed unmatched. The CDR3 spans 15 residues. Germline assignment: CDR1 LGHDT and CDR2 YNNKEL (reference sequence). DNA of the CDR3: TGTGCCAGCAGCCAACCGGGACAGGGCCAAGAGACCCAGTACTTC. Amino acid sequence: CASSQPGQGQETQYF.

The chain joins TRBV5-8 to TRBJ1-1; D gene uncertain. Trimming left V 5 bases short and J 6 bases short, with 8 bases between. This CDR3 contains 11 residues. Germline CDR1 reads SGHTS; CDR2 reads YDEGEE. The CDR3 DNA sequence: TGTGCCAGCAGGTTCTATTCTGAAGCTTTCTTT. Protein: CASRFYSEAFF.

This clone was seen only a few times. This chain connects TRBV5-1 to TRBJ1-1; 7 bases map to TRBD1. V shed 4 bases and J 1 base; nucleotides not matched to a gene: 7. The length of the CDR3 is 15 residues. From germline, CDR1 is SGHRS and CDR2 YFSETQ. This CDR3 is CASSPMTGTNTEAFF. As DNA, the CDR3 is TGCGCCAGCAGCCCCATGACAGGGACGAACACTGAAGCTTTCTTT.

The genes are TRBV11-3 and TRBJ1-1; no definite D call. With 2 bases removed from V and 8 bases from J, the gap between germline ends came to 12 bases. Germline V gene lookup returns CDR1 SGHNT and CDR2 YENEEA. The CDR3 has 13 amino acids. CDR3 sequence reads: CASSLSMQVEAFF. The CDR3, as DNA: TGTGCCAGCAGCTTAAGCATGCAAGTGGAAGCTTTCTTT.

V is TRBV6-2 or TRBV6-3 and J is TRBJ2-1, with TRBD2 identical over 13 bases. Trimming at V came to 5 bases and at J to 1 base, leaving 5 bases not matched to a gene. CDR1 is MNHEY and CDR2 is SVGEGT in the germline V gene. This CDR3 comprises 17 residues. CDR3: CASSRTSGRVSYNEQFF. In DNA form, the CDR3 reads TGTGCCAGCAGTCGGACTAGCGGGAGAGTTTCCTACAATGAGCAGTTCTTC.

The V call is TRBV28, the J call TRBJ1-1, with 7 bases matching TRBD1. Germline-derived CDR1 and CDR2 are MDHEN and SYDVKM. The CDR3 has 15 residues. Losses at the gene ends were 5 bases for V and 2 bases for J; bases not matched to a gene: 8. CDR3 DNA sequence: TGTGCCAGCAGTCAGACAGGGCCGGGAAACACTGAAGCTTTCTTT. It encodes CASSQTGPGNTEAFF.

This clone was observed a few times. This chain links TRBV7-2 with TRBJ1-2; D is ambiguous. Per the germline V gene, CDR1 is SGHTA and CDR2 is FQGNSA. This CDR3 spans 12 amino acids. The CDR3 region has the DNA TGTGCTTTGAGCCACGGGGACTATGGCTACACCTTC. Translating it yields CALSHGDYGYTF.

The chain uses TRBV28 and TRBJ2-2; 9 bases align to TRBD1. Per the germline V gene, CDR1 is MDHEN and CDR2 is SYDVKM. V lost 9 bases, J lost 5 bases, and 7 bases stayed unmatched. The CDR3 is 14 residues long. The CDR3 here is CASIPGQGTGELFF. DNA for the CDR3: TGTGCCAGTATACCGGGACAGGGTACCGGGGAGCTGTTTTTT. Full variable domain (missing parts from reference TRBV28 and TRBJ2-2): DVKVTQSSRYLVKRTGEKVFLECVQDMDHENMFWYRQDPGLGLRLIYFSYDVKMKEKGDIPEGYSVSREKKERFSLILESASTNQTSMYLCASIPGQGTGELFFGEGSRLTVL.

The sample holds a few counts of this clone. This chain connects TRBV4-1 to TRBJ2-3; D ambiguous. The V gene's germline CDR1 is MGHRA and CDR2 YSYEKL. The V and J ends lost 0 bases and 5 bases respectively, with 9 bases between them. The CDR3 runs to 14 residues. In DNA, the CDR3 is TGCGCCAGCAGCCAAGATTTAGTGGTAGATACGCAGTATTTT. Encoded protein: CASSQDLVVDTQYF.

The chain joins TRBV7-2 to TRBJ1-5; 10 nucleotides line up with TRBD1. This CDR3 is built from 16 residues. Germline values: CDR1 SGHTA, CDR2 FQGNSA. Losses at the gene ends were 5 bases for V and 4 bases for J; bases not matched to a gene: 8. CDR3 protein: CASSLRPGQGNQPQHF. The CDR3 DNA reads TGTGCCAGCAGCCTTCGCCCGGGACAGGGGAATCAGCCCCAGCATTTT.

The CDR3 DNA is TGTGCCAGCAGCCAAGTGGGGGCTAGCGGGAGGGTGGGCACCGGGGAGCTGTTTTTT. Translation: CASSQVGASGRVGTGELFF. V and J are TRBV4-2 and TRBJ2-2; 12 bases fit TRBD2. V shed 1 base and J 4 bases; nucleotides not matched to a gene: 10. The germline gives CDR1 LGHNA, CDR2 YNFKEQ. This CDR3 has 19 amino acids.

This clone occurred many times. The chain uses TRBV4-2 and TRBJ1-1; a possible D gene is TRBD1 (5 bases). Trimming took 3 bases from V and 2 from J, leaving 10 bases between them. Germline CDR1 reads LGHNA; CDR2 reads YNFKEQ. The CDR3 loop spans 14 amino acids. The DNA for the CDR3 is TGTGCCAGCAGCCACCTCGACAGAAACACTGAAGCTTTCTTT. It specifies CASSHLDRNTEAFF.

The chain employs TRBV28 and TRBJ1-2, with TRBD1 matching 9 bases. With 4 bases clipped from V and 2 bases from J, the junction kept 5 bases outside the gene matches. CDR1 and CDR2 from the germline V gene are MDHEN and SYDVKM. The CDR3 extends over 15 amino acids. This CDR3 reads CASSSPGTGNYGYTF. The CDR3 region has the DNA TGTGCCAGCAGTTCTCCCGGGACAGGGAACTATGGCTACACCTTC.

This rearrangement joins TRBV28 to TRBJ1-1, with D perhaps TRBD1 (6 bases). V lost 8 bases, J lost 0 bases, and 16 bases lay in between. CDR3 length equals 15 residues. Per germline, CDR1 MDHEN and CDR2 SYDVKM. The CDR3 DNA is TGTGCCAGCGGCCCCTTTGGACAGTTGAACACTGAAGCTTTCTTT. Its translation: CASGPFGQLNTEAFF.